This TCR beta chain appears in the sequencing data of a study of blood T cell repertoires in COVID-19. The wider study: The United States, Italy and Spain were the sources of the acute and convalescent COVID-19 samples. Sample material is recorded as cDNA or gDNA derived from T cells, B-cell-depleted T cells, or PBMCs.

One Seattle source followed patients from active infection through their disease course. The CDR3 runs to 14 residues. The germline V gene has CDR1 MNHEY and CDR2 SVGEGT. V was pared by 2 bases and J by 5 bases, with 4 bases of the junction left unmatched. As originally analysed: Reference gene primer amplification gave estimated nucleated cell counts. Generated by immunoSEQ multiplex PCR, the TCRdb table keeps only in-frame clones and is missing some. The D gene and trimming were derived from the DNA, and the V and J assignments and clone size from that table. The sample includes around 40,000 clones, 87% of them seen just once.

This sequence joins TRBV6-2 or TRBV6-3 and TRBJ2-5; 8 bases line up with TRBD1. The sample comprised peripheral blood. The TCR sequence derives from a man aged 60-69 years with COVID-19, enrolled during active disease. For the CDR3, the DNA is TGTGCCAGCAGTTACACCCGACAGGGGGAGACCCAGTACTTC. It yields the protein CASSYTRQGETQYF.